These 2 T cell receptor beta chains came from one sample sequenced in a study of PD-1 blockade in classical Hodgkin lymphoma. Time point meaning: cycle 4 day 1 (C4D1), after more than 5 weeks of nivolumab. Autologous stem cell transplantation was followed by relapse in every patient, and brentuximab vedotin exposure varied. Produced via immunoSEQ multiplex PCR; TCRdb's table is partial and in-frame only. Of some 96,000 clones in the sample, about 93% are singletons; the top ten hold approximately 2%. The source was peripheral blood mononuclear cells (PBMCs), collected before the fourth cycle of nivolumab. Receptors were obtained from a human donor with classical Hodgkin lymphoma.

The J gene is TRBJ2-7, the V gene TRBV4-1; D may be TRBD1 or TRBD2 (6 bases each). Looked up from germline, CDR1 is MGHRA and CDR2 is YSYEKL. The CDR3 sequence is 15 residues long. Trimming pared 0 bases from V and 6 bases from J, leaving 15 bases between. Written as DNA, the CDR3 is TGCGCCAGCAGCCAAGAATGGGGGGCTTGGAGCGAGCAGTACTTC. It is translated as CASSQEWGAWSEQYF.

The CDR3 DNA follows: TGTGCCAGCAGCCAAGGGGGGTTCACTCAGCCCCAGCATTTT. Protein product: CASSQGGFTQPQHF. The chain links TRBV14 to TRBJ1-5; tentative D call: TRBD1 (5 bases). This CDR3 is built from 14 residues. In germline, CDR1 is SGHDN, CDR2 FVKESK. Trimming took off 1 base at V and 6 bases at J, with 10 bases between the two ends.